The 9 T cell receptor beta chains below come from one sample, sequenced in a study of T cell changes during pregnancy in multiple sclerosis. Generated by immunoSEQ multiplex PCR, the TCRdb table keeps only in-frame clones and is missing some. The table records about 8,500 clones, about 90% of them present only once. Sample: CD8+ T cells from peripheral blood mononuclear cells, taken in the first trimester of pregnancy. These receptors were collected from a female donor in good health, enrolled as a control in a pregnancy study.

The chain recombines TRBV5-6 with TRBJ1-5; perhaps TRBD1 as D (5 bases). Trimming took off 4 bases at V and 4 bases at J, with 15 bases between the two ends. CDR3 length equals 15 residues. CDR1 SGHDT and CDR2 YYEEEE come from the germline V gene. CDR3 coding DNA: TGTGCCAGCAGCCCCTGGGGGGGTCGGAATCAGCCCCAGCATTTT. Translated, it gives CASSPWGGRNQPQHF.

V usage is TRBV4-1 and J usage is TRBJ2-2, with TRBD2 matching over 7 bases. The CDR3 is 16 amino acids. V gave up 0 bases and J gave up 3 bases; unmatched junction bases: 4. Germline CDR1 is MGHRA and CDR2 is YSYEKL. The DNA for the CDR3 is TGCGCCAGCAGCCAAGAGGCGGGAGTCCACACCGGGGAGCTGTTTTTT. Translating it yields CASSQEAGVHTGELFF.

The J gene is TRBJ1-1, the V gene TRBV19; no reliable D call. Trimming took 6 bases from V and 1 from J, leaving 9 bases between them. Germline V gives CDR1 LNHDA, CDR2 SQIVND (reference sequence). CDR3 size: 13 residues. The CDR3 reads CASSINKNTEAFF. The CDR3 region has the DNA TGTGCCAGTAGCATTAACAAGAACACTGAAGCTTTCTTT.

The V and J genes are TRBV19 and TRBJ1-5, with unresolved D. Trimming shortened V by 1 base and J by 5 bases, and 12 bases separated the two germline ends. The length of the CDR3 is 15 residues. Germline V gives CDR1 LNHDA, CDR2 SQIVND (reference sequence). CDR3 sequence (DNA): TGTGCCAGTAGTATAGTTCCCTATCGGGATCAGCCCCAGCATTTT. As protein: CASSIVPYRDQPQHF.

This rearrangement joins TRBV10-2 to TRBJ2-7, with D uncertain. Looked up from germline, CDR1 is WSHSY and CDR2 is SAAADI. V dropped 0 bases and J dropped 3 bases, with 3 bases sitting between them. The CDR3 is made up of 12 amino acids. The CDR3 here is CASSESYYEQYF. The CDR3 DNA sequence: TGCGCCAGCAGTGAGTCCTACTACGAGCAGTACTTC.

With regard to this clone: An end of the junction differs from the germline gene, which may be a read error. This chain joins TRBV7-7 and TRBJ2-2, with a weak D call TRBD2 (5 bases). Germline lookup yields CDR1 SSHAT and CDR2 FNYEAQ (reference sequence). The CDR3 sequence is 15 residues long. This chain's CDR3 is CASSLEASPTYELFF. CDR3 in DNA: TGTGCTAGCAGCTTAGAAGCTAGCCCAACATATGAGCTGTTTTTT.

The chain employs TRBV7-9 and TRBJ2-5; D gene uncertain. The CDR3 sequence is 14 residues long. Germline CDR1 SEHNR, CDR2 FQNEAQ (reference sequence). V was cut by 0 bases and J by 5 bases, with 10 bases left in between. The CDR3 here is CASSLAVNRETQYF. In nucleotides, the CDR3 is TGTGCCAGCAGCTTAGCGGTCAACCGGGAGACCCAGTACTTC.

A remark on this clone: Different DNA sequences within this sample yield the same CDR3. The chain combines TRBV6-1 with TRBJ2-7, with 7 bases identical to TRBD1. CDR3 size: 15 residues. J was trimmed by 1 base and V by 1 base; bases with no gene match: 4. The V gene's germline CDR1 is MNHNS and CDR2 SASEGT. This chain's CDR3 is CASSEGAGGSYEQYF. The CDR3 nucleotides are TGTGCCAGCAGTGAAGGGGCAGGGGGATCCTACGAGCAGTACTTC.

The rearrangement uses TRBV6-4 and TRBJ2-1; 11 nucleotides match TRBD2. This CDR3 contains 15 residues. The germline V gene has CDR1 MRHNA and CDR2 SNTAGT. Trimming at V came to 0 bases and at J to 8 bases, leaving 3 bases not matched to a gene. CDR3 region: CASSDSSGRGDEQFF. As DNA, the CDR3 is TGTGCCAGCAGTGACTCTAGCGGGAGGGGGGATGAGCAGTTCTTC.